The clone carrying this T cell receptor beta chain has more than one count but fewer than ten. Preparation of the TCRbeta library was carried out with unique molecular identifiers. Each CDR3 protein is one row after TCRdb ran MiXCR on the PCR reads. Of about 480,000 distinct CDR3 sequences detected, around 13% appear once; the ten largest clones hold more than 5.5%. The CDR3 sequence is 15 residues long. V was clipped by 5 bases and J by 9 bases, with 19 bases between them. Germline CDR1 is SGHVS and CDR2 is FQNEAQ. The data were obtained in a study of T-cell reconstitution after alpha-beta-depleted transplantation in children.

This TCR derives from a human donor who donated a stem cell graft to a child with combined immunodeficiency. The rearrangement links TRBV7-8 to TRBJ1-4; no firm D call. The sequencing here drew on PBMCs from the stem cell graft donor, taken from the stem cell graft. The CDR3 is CASSRLRVDIKKLFF. CDR3 DNA sequence: TGTGCCAGCAGCCGACTTAGGGTTGATATAAAAAAACTGTTTTTT.